The sequence of this TCR beta chain was determined in a study of blood T cell repertoires in COVID-19 (dated by TCRdb to the early 2020s). Background for the entire study: Samples from collaborators originated in the United States, Italy and Spain and spanned both the acute and convalescent phases of COVID-19. Subjects who had been exposed to COVID-19, were actively infected with it, or had recovered from it provided the deeply sampled blood TCRbeta repertoires that made up the dataset. A freely available public database, intended as a resource for researchers studying the immune response to SARS-CoV-2, is where the repertoires were released. The material from the prospective study consisted of cDNA or gDNA derived from T cells, B-cell-depleted T cells, or PBMCs. Samples came from the ongoing ImmuneRACE study (first 160 participants) plus 1,254 subjects from 6 global collaborators. Where available, HLA class I and class II types were taken from metadata supplied by the sample provider and were not determined by assay-based typing. Nearly every sample came with metadata listing a de-identified subject ID, COVID-19 status, age in years and sex. Summary of the overall study and its limitations: The amount of clinical and demographic metadata varied by source and participant and was provided uncurated.

The CDR3 holds 12 amino acids from the cysteine to the phenylalanine. The kept DNA is CDR3 alone, 36 bases in frame from the first base. V was cut back by 2 bases and J by 4 bases, leaving a gap of 3 bases between them. In the germline V gene (reference sequence), CDR1 corresponds to LNHDA and CDR2 to SQIVND. Participants in the prospective study were aged roughly 18 to 100 years, lived in more than 20 United States geographic areas, and enrolled through a virtual design. Cohort assignment in the prospective study relied on participant-reported clinical history from a screening survey and a study questionnaire. For ImmuneRACE Cohort 3, a participant was defined as recovered based on two consecutive negative NP/OP PCR tests, clearance by a healthcare professional, or resolution of symptoms. Mobile phlebotomists in the prospective study collected whole blood, serum and a nasopharyngeal or oropharyngeal swab from every participant. Participants in the prospective study had the option to provide additional blood draws and questionnaires over a roughly two-month period. Blood samples from the prospective study were shipped frozen or at room temperature prior to DNA extraction.

About this clone: Its binding antigen is unknown. The sample holds no much larger clone one base away, and base qualities are not on file.

The immunoSEQ Assay, a bias-controlled multiplex PCR, was used to amplify TCRbeta CDR3 regions from genomic DNA. The authors processed their data as follows. The number of nucleated cells in each sample was estimated from the amplification of reference gene primers within the assay. Sequence reads were collapsed and filtered to measure the absolute abundance of every unique TCRbeta CDR3 rearrangement. For each sample, productive Simpson clonality was calculated by taking the square root of Simpson's diversity index across productive rearrangements. Imported from immuneACCESS, the table was reduced by TCRdb to in-frame sequences with V and J called. These copies leave out some clones; in studies compared against another copy, an unresolved V gene accounts for under half, and the cause of the remainder is not known. The V and J calls and clone size were taken over from that table, and D and trimming were inferred from the DNA. The sample table shows a few hundred thousand clones, and roughly 90% are seen once. The ten top clones hold almost 9.5% of the sample.

The clonotype comes from a woman in her twenties or thirties who had recovered from COVID-19. The source material was PBMCs or T cells enriched from blood (not recorded which). Here the chain combines TRBV19 and TRBJ1-5, with no D gene named confidently. The DNA reads TGTGCCAGTAGTATATTAAATCAGCCCCAGCATTTT. It codes for CASSILNQPQHF.